The 29 T cell receptor beta chains below come from one sample, sequenced in a study of shared clonotypes between healthy human individuals. Cells designated naive CD8 were CD45RO-negative and were positively selected for CCR7, with terminally differentiated effector memory CD45RA+ cells excluded. The repertoire was sequenced with immunoSEQ multiplex PCR; TCRdb's copy has only in-frame clones and lacks some. The sample lists around 2,100,000 clones; over 85% were seen once. The sample comprised naive CD8+ T cells sorted from blood. The receptor set was obtained from a man aged 18 to 30 in good health.

This rearrangement joins TRBV27 to TRBJ1-6, with 7 nucleotides matching TRBD1. From germline, CDR1 is MNHEY and CDR2 SMNVEV (reference sequence). Germline trimming cut 5 bases from V and 15 bases from J; bases unmatched to any gene: 13. This CDR3 spans 14 amino acids. The CDR3 DNA follows: TGTGCCAGCAGTATAATGACAGGGAGGTTTATCCTCCACTTT. Translating it yields CASSIMTGRFILHF.

The chain links TRBV13 to TRBJ1-5; D is undetermined. Trimming shortened V by 2 bases and J by 2 bases, and 7 bases separated the two germline ends. The CDR3 consists of 14 residues. Germline CDR1 PRHDT, CDR2 FYEKMQ (reference sequence). The CDR3 nucleotides are TGTGCCAGCAGCTTATCCGCAGGCAATCAGCCCCAGCATTTT. Translating gives CASSLSAGNQPQHF.

The chain carries TRBV27 and TRBJ2-7, with TRBD1 matching 9 bases. This CDR3 has 15 residues. Germline V gene sequence: CDR1 MNHEY, CDR2 SMNVEV (reference sequence). V trimming: 6 bases; J trimming: 4 bases; junction bases outside the gene matches: 10. The CDR3 is CASRITGGSTYEQYF. In DNA, the CDR3 is TGTGCCAGCAGAATAACAGGGGGCAGCACGTACGAGCAGTACTTC.

The chain combines TRBV27 with TRBJ1-1; 7 nucleotides match TRBD1. The CDR3 has 14 amino acids. V lost 3 bases, J lost 6 bases, and 7 bases stayed unmatched. Germline V gene sequence: CDR1 MNHEY, CDR2 SMNVEV (reference sequence). CDR3 sequence: CASSFVVGGSEAFF. In DNA form, the CDR3 reads TGTGCCAGCAGTTTTGTGGTAGGGGGCTCTGAAGCTTTCTTT.

About this clone itself: The sample contains more than one DNA sequence encoding this CDR3. The V and J genes are TRBV6-5 and TRBJ1-1; D unclear. V lost 0 bases, J lost 5 bases, and 7 bases lay in between. Germline CDR1 is MNHEY and CDR2 is SVGAGI. CDR3 length: 13 amino acids. The DNA of the CDR3 is TGTGCCAGCAGTTACTCCCGAGGGACTGAAGCTTTCTTT. It translates to CASSYSRGTEAFF.

This chain joins TRBV19 and TRBJ2-7, with 8 bases matching TRBD2. This CDR3 has 14 residues. The V and J ends lost 4 bases and 5 bases, in that order; junction bases with no gene match: 7. From germline, CDR1 is LNHDA and CDR2 SQIVND (reference sequence). CDR3 bases: TGTGCCAGTAGTACCCGGGAGGGCCAAGACGAGCAGTACTTC. This translates into CASSTREGQDEQYF.

This clone was recorded only once. The same CDR3 also results from other DNA sequences found in this sample. The rearrangement links TRBV19 to TRBJ1-1; D might be TRBD1 (5 bases). Looked up from germline, CDR1 is LNHDA and CDR2 is SQIVND (reference sequence). Trimming removed 6 bases from V and 5 bases from J, with 13 bases in between. CDR3 length: 13 residues. CDR3 coding DNA: TGTGCCAGTAGCGCAGCCGGGGGTACTGAAGCTTTCTTT. Translated: CASSAAGGTEAFF.

V usage is TRBV4-3 and J usage is TRBJ1-6, with TRBD1 as a possible D gene (5 bases). This CDR3 region has 16 residues. Per germline, CDR1 LGHNA and CDR2 YSLEER. V shed 0 bases and J shed 8 bases, with 14 bases lying between them. Written as DNA, the CDR3 is TGCGCCAGCAGCCAAGATTCGGAGACAGTATATTCACCCCTCCACTTT. Its protein is CASSQDSETVYSPLHF.

The rearrangement links TRBV2 to TRBJ2-1; 14 bases fit TRBD2. CDR1 and CDR2 from the germline V gene are SNHLY and FYNNEI. J was trimmed by 8 bases and V by 5 bases; bases with no gene match: 14. This CDR3 is built from 18 residues. CDR3 bases: TGTGCCAGCAGTCTTTTACCGGGACTAGCGGGAGAGGGCGATGAGCAGTTCTTC. Translation: CASSLLPGLAGEGDEQFF.

The genes are TRBV7-9 and TRBJ2-2; no definite D call. This CDR3 region has 13 residues. The V gene's germline CDR1 is SEHNR and CDR2 FQNEAQ (reference sequence). Trimming left V 3 bases short and J 6 bases short, with 8 bases between. The CDR3 coding sequence is TGTGCCAGCAGCTTTGGTTTATCCGGGGAGCTGTTTTTT. Translated: CASSFGLSGELFF.

This sequence joins TRBV9 and TRBJ2-2; TRBD1 is a possible D gene (6 bases). Germline V gene sequence: CDR1 SGDLS, CDR2 YYNGEE. The V gene lost 0 bases and the J gene lost 2 bases, with 14 bases spanning the gap. CDR3 length: 17 amino acids. The CDR3 is CASSVGSLGHNTGELFF. The CDR3 bases are TGTGCCAGCAGCGTAGGATCGTTGGGACACAACACCGGGGAGCTGTTTTTT.

The chain combines TRBV6-5 with TRBJ1-1; 7 bases map to TRBD1. The germline V gene has CDR1 MNHEY and CDR2 SVGAGI. CDR3 length: 12 amino acids. Germline trimming cut 6 bases from V and 3 bases from J; bases unmatched to any gene: 1. CDR3 protein: CASSDRDTEAFF. The CDR3 DNA follows: TGTGCCAGCAGCGACAGGGACACTGAAGCTTTCTTT.

The chain uses TRBV13 and TRBJ2-3; D is perhaps TRBD2 (5 bases). The CDR3 runs to 17 residues. Trimming took off 4 bases at V and 2 bases at J, with 19 bases between the two ends. The V gene's germline CDR1 is PRHDT and CDR2 FYEKMQ (reference sequence). The CDR3 DNA is TGTGCCAGCAGCTCTGGGGATGAGGAGGCACCCACAGATACGCAGTATTTT. Its translation: CASSSGDEEAPTDTQYF. Filled out from reference TRBV13 and TRBJ2-3, the complete variable domain reads AAGVIQSPRHLIKEKRETATLKCYPIPRHDTVYWYQQGPGQDPQFLISFYEKMQSDKGSIPDRFSAQQFSDYHSELNMSSLELGDSALYFCASSSGDEEAPTDTQYFGPGTRLTVL.

V gene TRBV27 combines with J gene TRBJ2-1, with 8 bases lining up with TRBD2. The CDR3 is made up of 14 amino acids. Germline V gene data show CDR1 as MNHEY and CDR2 as SMNVEV (reference sequence). After removal of 2 bases from V and 7 bases from J, the junction contained 4 bases not matched to a gene. The CDR3 here is CASSLAGGTNEQFF. The CDR3 region has the DNA TGTGCCAGCAGTTTAGCGGGGGGCACGAATGAGCAGTTCTTC.

This rearrangement joins TRBV7-9 to TRBJ2-7; D may be TRBD1 (6 bases). The CDR3 runs to 15 residues. CDR1 SEHNR and CDR2 FQNEAQ come from the germline V gene (reference sequence). The ends were cut back, 4 bases at V and 1 base at J, with 14 bases in the middle. CDR3 region: CASSSKDRISYEQYF. In nucleotides, the CDR3 is TGTGCCAGCAGCTCGAAGGACAGAATATCCTACGAGCAGTACTTC. Variable domain in full (rest from reference TRBV7-9 and TRBJ2-7): DTGVSQNPRHKITKRGQNVTFRCDPISEHNRLYWYRQTLGQGPEFLTYFQNEAQLEKSRLLSDRFSAERPKGSFSTLEIQRTEQGDSAMYLCASSSKDRISYEQYFGPGTRLTVT.

This clone was seen more than once but under ten times. The V and J genes are TRBV2 and TRBJ1-3; D is unclear. The V and J ends lost 1 base and 0 bases respectively, with 7 bases between them. The CDR3 sequence is 15 residues long. Per germline, CDR1 SNHLY and CDR2 FYNNEI. Here the CDR3 DNA reads TGTGCCAGCAGTGAAGGCATCAACTCTGGAAACACCATATATTTT. Residues: CASSEGINSGNTIYF.

The chain combines TRBV11-2 with TRBJ2-7, with D maybe TRBD2 (6 bases). V was cut by 5 bases and J by 5 bases, with 13 bases left in between. Germline CDR1 is SGHAT and CDR2 is FQNNGV. This CDR3 spans 13 amino acids. The CDR3 DNA reads TGTGCCAGCAGCGGGGAGGTGTCGGACGAGCAGTACTTC. Its translation: CASSGEVSDEQYF. Full variable domain (outside the CDR3, taken from reference TRBV11-2 and TRBJ2-7): EAGVAQSPRYKIIEKRQSVAFWCNPISGHATLYWYQQILGQGPKLLIQFQNNGVVDDSQLPKDRFSAERLKGVDSTLKIQPAKLEDSAVYLCASSGEVSDEQYFGPGTRLTVT.

This sequence joins TRBV9 and TRBJ2-5, with D perhaps matching TRBD1 (5 bases). Germline V lookup: CDR1 SGDLS, CDR2 YYNGEE. The CDR3 is made up of 14 amino acids. V lost 0 bases, J lost 4 bases, and 10 bases lay in between. This CDR3 is CASSVGRGRETQYF. In DNA form, the CDR3 reads TGTGCCAGCAGCGTAGGTAGGGGTCGAGAGACCCAGTACTTC.

This rearrangement joins TRBV6-1 to TRBJ2-7; either TRBD1 or TRBD2 may supply D (5 bases each). Trimming pared 2 bases from V and 4 bases from J, leaving 15 bases between. CDR3 size: 15 residues. In germline, CDR1 is MNHNS, CDR2 SASEGT. In DNA form, the CDR3 reads TGTGCCAGCAGTGAATCCTCGGGGAAGGGGTACGAGCAGTACTTC. Its protein product is CASSESSGKGYEQYF.

This chain links TRBV7-9 with TRBJ2-7; D could derive from TRBD1 or TRBD2 (5 bases each). The germline CDR1 and CDR2 sequences are SEHNR and FQNEAQ (reference sequence). V gave up 4 bases and J gave up 0 bases, with 13 bases separating them. The CDR3 extends over 15 amino acids. CDR3 in DNA: TGTGCCAGCAGCTCCGGGGAGCAGGGCTCCTACGAGCAGTACTTC. Its protein product is CASSSGEQGSYEQYF.

This rearrangement joins TRBV7-9 to TRBJ1-5; no clear D gene. Deletions cut 4 bases from V and 1 base from J, with 11 bases between. There are 15 residues in the CDR3. CDR1 and CDR2 from the germline V gene are SEHNR and FQNEAQ (reference sequence). CDR3 nucleotides: TGTGCCAGCAGCTCGGACGGCCCGAGCAATCAGCCCCAGCATTTT. Amino acids: CASSSDGPSNQPQHF.

This chain connects TRBV6-5 to TRBJ1-5; D remains ambiguous. CDR1 and CDR2 from the germline V gene are MNHEY and SVGAGI. V was clipped by 7 bases and J by 12 bases, with 16 bases between them. The CDR3 contains 12 residues. CDR3 DNA sequence: TGTGCCAGCACTTCGATGGACGGCCGCCAGCATTTT. Residues: CASTSMDGRQHF.

V gene TRBV11-2 combines with J gene TRBJ2-7; 12 nucleotides line up with TRBD2. Looked up from germline, CDR1 is SGHAT and CDR2 is FQNNGV. Trimming cost V 1 base and J 7 bases; bases outside gene matches: 2. The CDR3 loop spans 14 amino acids. Here the CDR3 DNA reads TGTGCCAGCAGCTTAGCGGGGACTAGCGGGGAGCAGTACTTC. Translating it yields CASSLAGTSGEQYF.

V usage is TRBV4-1 and J usage is TRBJ2-1, with D hard to call. CDR3 length: 18 amino acids. Germline V gene sequence: CDR1 MGHRA, CDR2 YSYEKL. V lost 0 bases and J lost 7, with 22 bases in between. CDR3 loop: CASSQETPAGPLENEQFF. The CDR3 coding sequence is TGCGCCAGCAGCCAAGAGACCCCCGCAGGACCTTTGGAGAATGAGCAGTTCTTC.

The chain employs TRBV7-6 and TRBJ2-1; 13 nucleotides match TRBD2. This CDR3 spans 15 amino acids. V was pared by 5 bases and J by 10 bases, with 8 bases of the junction left unmatched. Germline V lookup: CDR1 SGHVS, CDR2 FNYEAQ. The CDR3, as DNA: TGTGCCAGCAGCCCGGGACTAGCGGGAAACGGGGAGCAGTTCTTC. Encoded protein: CASSPGLAGNGEQFF.

The rearrangement links TRBV4-2 to TRBJ2-1; D gene uncertain. The CDR3 is made up of 12 amino acids. CDR1 is LGHNA and CDR2 is YNFKEQ in the germline V gene. V lost 4 bases and J lost 5, with 6 bases in between. Here the CDR3 reads CASSPNNNEQFF. The CDR3 coding sequence is TGTGCCAGCAGCCCCAATAACAATGAGCAGTTCTTC.

On this clone itself: A read error may produce the germline difference seen at one junction end. Within the sample, other DNA sequences also encode this same CDR3. The rearrangement links TRBV9 to TRBJ1-5; 8 bases line up with TRBD1. Germline V CDR1 and CDR2: SGDLS, YYNGEE. This CDR3 is 15 amino acids long. The CDR3 loop is CASSATGDLGQPQHF. The CDR3, as DNA: TGTGCCAGCAGCGCGACAGGGGATCTAGGTCAGCCCCAACATTTT.

This chain connects TRBV14 to TRBJ2-1; D might be TRBD1 or TRBD2, each matching 5 bases. The germline V gene encodes CDR1 SGHDN and CDR2 FVKESK. V shed 1 base and J shed 8 bases, with 18 bases lying between them. This CDR3 has 16 residues. The CDR3 DNA follows: TGTGCCAGCAGCCAAGGGAGTACCGTGCGAGGGGATGAGCAGTTCTTC. It specifies CASSQGSTVRGDEQFF. Supplemented by reference TRBV14 and TRBJ2-1, the full variable domain reads EAGVTQFPSHSVIEKGQTVTLRCDPISGHDNLYWYRRVMGKEIKFLLHFVKESKQDESGMPNNRFLAERTGGTYSTLKVQPAELEDSGVYFCASSQGSTVRGDEQFFGPGTRLTVL.

The chain recombines TRBV7-9 with TRBJ1-1, with D maybe TRBD1 (6 bases). The germline V gene encodes CDR1 SEHNR and CDR2 FQNEAQ (reference sequence). The CDR3 consists of 14 residues. Trimming removed 4 bases at V and 5 bases at J, with 14 bases between. In DNA form, the CDR3 reads TGTGCCAGCAGCTCGAGCACAGGGCGAACTGAAGCTTTCTTT. Amino acid sequence: CASSSSTGRTEAFF.